This paragraph reports one T cell receptor beta chain. This entry belongs to a study of blood T cell repertoires in COVID-19. Germline CDR1 reads MNHEY; CDR2 reads SMNVEV (reference sequence). The CDR3 sequence is 13 residues long. V was clipped by 10 bases and J by 1 base, with 11 bases between them. The table came from immunoSEQ multiplex PCR; TCRdb's copy has only in-frame clones and leaves some out. The data show roughly 220,000 clones, roughly 84% seen once. This sequence was found in a woman aged 60-75 years who had recovered from COVID-19. The chain is built from TRBV27 and TRBJ1-3, with unresolved D. The sample consisted of peripheral blood. The CDR3, as DNA: TGTGCCAATGTAGGAGGATCTGGAAACACCATATATTTT. Translating it yields CANVGGSGNTIYF.